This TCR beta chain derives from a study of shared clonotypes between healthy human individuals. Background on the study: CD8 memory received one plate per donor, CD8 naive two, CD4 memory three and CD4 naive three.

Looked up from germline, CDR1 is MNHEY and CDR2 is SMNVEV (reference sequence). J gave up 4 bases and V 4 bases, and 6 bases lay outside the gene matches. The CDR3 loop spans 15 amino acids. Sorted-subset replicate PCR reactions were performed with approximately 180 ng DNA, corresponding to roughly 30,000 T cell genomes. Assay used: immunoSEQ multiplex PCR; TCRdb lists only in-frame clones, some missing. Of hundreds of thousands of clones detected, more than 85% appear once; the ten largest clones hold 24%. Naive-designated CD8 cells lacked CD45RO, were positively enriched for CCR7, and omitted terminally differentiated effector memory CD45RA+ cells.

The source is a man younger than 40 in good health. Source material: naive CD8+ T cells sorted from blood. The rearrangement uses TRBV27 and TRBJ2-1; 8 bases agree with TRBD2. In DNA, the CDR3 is TGTGCCAGCAGTTACGGACTAGCAGAATACAATGAGCAGTTCTTC. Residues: CASSYGLAEYNEQFF.